This entry lists 17 T cell receptor beta chains sequenced from one sample in a study of T-cell reconstitution after alpha-beta-depleted transplantation in children. For TCRbeta, the library was prepared with unique molecular identifiers. TCRdb fed the PCR reads into MiXCR, producing one record per CDR3 protein. The sample has about 340,000 distinct CDR3 sequences; more than 10% are singletons. The source material was PBMCs, sampled from the stem cell graft. These receptors were taken from a human donor who donated a stem cell graft to a child with Fanconi anemia.

The rearrangement links TRBV28 to TRBJ2-7, with TRBD1 identical over 7 bases. After removal of 6 bases from V and 0 bases from J, the junction contained 14 bases not matched to a gene. CDR3 length equals 17 residues. The germline V gene has CDR1 MDHEN and CDR2 SYDVKM. CDR3 protein: CASRKQGPLTFSYEQYF. In DNA, the CDR3 is TGTGCCAGCAGGAAACAGGGGCCACTAACTTTCTCCTACGAGCAGTACTTC.

The genes are TRBV6-1 and TRBJ2-7; 11 positions agree with TRBD1. V gave up 5 bases and J gave up 9 bases; unmatched junction bases: 9. This CDR3 comprises 14 residues. Germline values: CDR1 MNHNS, CDR2 SASEGT. The chain's CDR3 is CASSTTGTGGRQYF. In nucleotides, the CDR3 is TGTGCCAGCAGTACAACCGGGACAGGGGGGCGGCAGTACTTC.

The sample holds a few counts of this clonotype. The V and J genes are TRBV5-6 and TRBJ2-4; D might be TRBD1 (5 bases). Between the trimmed V and J ends, which lost 7 bases and 5 bases, there was a span of 13 bases. The CDR3 runs to 13 residues. Germline-derived CDR1 and CDR2 are SGHDT and YYEEEE. CDR3 amino acids: CASGALVENIQYF. DNA of the CDR3: TGTGCCAGCGGGGCTTTGGTGGAAAACATTCAGTACTTC.

This clonotype turned up a few times. The chain's CDR3 is CASSESGIEAFF. Here the CDR3 DNA reads TGTGCCAGCAGTGAATCTGGGATAGAAGCTTTCTTT. This chain connects TRBV2 to TRBJ1-1, with D unclear. Trimming stripped 2 bases from V and 8 bases from J, with 9 bases between. The CDR3 is 12 residues long. Per germline, CDR1 SNHLY and CDR2 FYNNEI.

This clonotype was counted only a few times. This chain links TRBV12-3 or TRBV12-4 with TRBJ2-2, with unresolved D. The CDR3 runs to 16 residues. With 5 bases removed from V and 1 base from J, the gap between germline ends came to 14 bases. CDR3 loop: CASSPPVVLNTGELFF. CDR3 DNA sequence: TGTGCCAGCAGTCCCCCCGTGGTGTTGAACACCGGGGAGCTGTTTTTT.

This clonotype was found a few times. The chain couples TRBV7-2 to TRBJ1-1; the D gene is possibly TRBD1 (6 bases). V was clipped by 3 bases and J by 5 bases, with 13 bases between them. The CDR3 runs 14 residues. Looked up from germline, CDR1 is SGHTA and CDR2 is FQGNSA. The CDR3 reads CASSFTGWGTEAFF. CDR3 DNA sequence: TGTGCCAGCAGCTTTACAGGGTGGGGTACTGAAGCTTTCTTT.

Only a few counts were recorded for this clonotype. The chain has TRBV3-1 and TRBJ2-7, with D perhaps assigned TRBD1 or TRBD2 (6 bases each). The CDR3 runs to 15 residues. Trimming took 1 base from V and 4 from J, leaving 14 bases between them. The germline CDR1 and CDR2 sequences are LGHDT and YNNKEL (reference sequence). CDR3 sequence reads: CASSQGGGRGYEQYF. CDR3 in DNA: TGTGCCAGCAGCCAAGGAGGGGGGCGCGGATACGAGCAGTACTTC.

This clonotype was counted a few times. The chain is built from TRBV18 and TRBJ2-1; 7 nucleotides align to TRBD1. Per germline, CDR1 KGHSH and CDR2 LQKENI. J lost 9 bases, V lost 2 bases, and 4 bases had no gene match. The CDR3 is 13 amino acids. CDR3 amino acids: CASSPETGFEQFF. CDR3 coding DNA: TGTGCCAGCTCACCAGAGACAGGGTTTGAGCAGTTCTTC. Full variable domain (rest looked up from reference TRBV18 and TRBJ2-1): NAGVMQNPRHLVRRRGQEARLRCSPMKGHSHVYWYRQLPEEGLKFMVYLQKENIIDESGMPKERFSAEFPKEGPSILRIQQVVRGDSAAYFCASSPETGFEQFFGPGTRLTVL.

The V and J genes are TRBV5-5 and TRBJ1-6, with 7 bases that match TRBD1. Looked up from germline, CDR1 is SGHKS and CDR2 is YYEKEE (reference sequence). V was pared by 4 bases and J by 6 bases, with 7 bases of the junction left unmatched. This CDR3 spans 15 amino acids. This chain's CDR3 is CASSASRQGNSPLHF. The CDR3 DNA reads TGTGCCAGCAGCGCAAGTAGACAGGGTAATTCACCCCTCCACTTT. The full variable domain, with the rest looked up from reference TRBV5-5 and TRBJ1-6, is DAGVTQSPTHLIKTRGQQVTLRCSPISGHKSVSWYQQVLGQGPQFIFQYYEKEERGRGNFPDRFSARQFPNYSSELNVNALLLGDSALYLCASSASRQGNSPLHFGNGTRLTVT.

The chain links TRBV27 to TRBJ2-2; TRBD2 aligns across 7 bases. CDR1 is MNHEY and CDR2 is SMNVEV in the germline V gene (reference sequence). The CDR3 runs 16 residues. V shed 3 bases, J shed 4 bases, and the junction held 8 bases outside the gene matches. The CDR3 DNA follows: TGTGCCAGCAGTTTGTGGCGGGGGTTTAGCACCGGGGAGCTGTTTTTT. Translated: CASSLWRGFSTGELFF.

The table lists this clonotype with a few counts. The chain couples TRBV5-1 to TRBJ1-2; tentative D call: TRBD1 (5 bases). The V gene lost 4 bases and the J gene lost 2 bases, with 12 bases spanning the gap. In germline, CDR1 is SGHRS, CDR2 YFSETQ. The CDR3 length is 14 residues. The CDR3 DNA reads as TGCGCCAGCAGCACGTCACCAGGGAACTATGGCTACACCTTC. Translating gives CASSTSPGNYGYTF.

The gene calls are TRBV24-1 and TRBJ1-5, with D unclear. Germline V gene data show CDR1 as KGHDR and CDR2 as SFDVKD. Trimming removed 1 base at V and 9 bases at J, with 6 bases between. This CDR3 contains 12 residues. For the CDR3, the DNA is TGTGCCACCAGTGATTTAAAGGGGCCCCAGCATTTT. Residues: CATSDLKGPQHF.

The V and J genes are TRBV15 and TRBJ1-1; D remains unclear. Germline V lookup: CDR1 LNHNV, CDR2 YYDKDF (reference sequence). Between the trimmed V and J ends, which lost 3 bases and 11 bases, there was a span of 16 bases. CDR3 size: 13 residues. CDR3 residues: CATSSSSALIAFF. The CDR3 DNA reads as TGTGCCACCAGCAGCAGTTCGGCACTGATCGCTTTCTTT.

This CDR3 is CASSAFQRGGPDTQYF. DNA for the CDR3: TGCGCCAGCAGCGCCTTCCAGCGGGGGGGCCCAGATACGCAGTATTTT. J is TRBJ2-3 and V is TRBV5-1; TRBD2 agrees at 10 bases. The CDR3 totals 16 residues. Germline loops: CDR1 SGHRS, CDR2 YFSETQ. V gave up 4 bases and J gave up 4 bases; unmatched junction bases: 9.

The J gene is TRBJ2-3, the V gene TRBV5-6; no clear D gene. V was trimmed by 1 base and J by 8 bases, leaving 11 bases between them. Germline lookup yields CDR1 SGHDT and CDR2 YYEEEE. The CDR3 consists of 13 residues. The CDR3 DNA sequence: TGTGCCAGCAGCTTGCTGCGTTTCGGTACGCAGTATTTT. Protein product: CASSLLRFGTQYF.

This clonotype was picked up one time. This chain connects TRBV4-3 to TRBJ2-2; the match to TRBD1 covers 9 bases. This CDR3 is built from 19 residues. CDR1 and CDR2 from the germline V gene are LGHNA and YSLEER. Trimming removed 0 bases from V and 6 bases from J; junction bases left unmatched: 14. This chain's CDR3 is CASSQDIGERTGAAGELFF. CDR3 DNA sequence: TGCGCCAGCAGCCAAGATATTGGGGAAAGGACAGGGGCTGCCGGGGAGCTGTTTTTT.

This clonotype was counted between two and nine times. The DNA for the CDR3 is TGTGCCAGCTCACCGACCGGTATTAACTATGGCTACACCTTC. The encoded protein is CASSPTGINYGYTF. This chain joins TRBV18 and TRBJ1-2; D is unclear. There are 14 residues in the CDR3. V lost 3 bases to trimming and J lost 1 base, with 9 bases between them. CDR1 and CDR2 (germline): KGHSH, LQKENI.